This TCR beta chain was recorded in a study of shared clonotypes between healthy human individuals. The study's findings and limits: Donors were few, which limited the genetic and exposure-history diversity represented.

The germline gives CDR1 SGHVS, CDR2 FQNEAQ. CDR3 length equals 17 residues. J gave up 5 bases and V 0 bases, and 11 bases lay outside the gene matches. The naive CD8 fraction comprised CD45RO-negative cells positively selected for CCR7 and excluded terminally differentiated effector memory CD45RA+ cells. Assay runs were performed at deep level. Assay: immunoSEQ multiplex PCR; the TCRdb copy retains only in-frame clones and omits some. The data contain about 2.1 million clones, just over 90% of them singletons. This clone came up once. Its antigen is not known. This clonotype originated in a man younger than 35 in good health. Some clones in this sample may be carry-over from other donors' samples. Sequenced sample: naive CD8+ T cells from PBMCs. V gene TRBV7-8 combines with J gene TRBJ1-1; 8 bases line up with TRBD1. The CDR3 DNA reads as TGTGCCAGCAGCTTAGCGAGGGGAGCAGGGGGCAGGACTGAAGCTTTCTTT. Its protein is CASSLARGAGGRTEAFF. The variable domain in full, with the rest retrieved from reference TRBV7-8 and TRBJ1-1, is GAGVSQSPRYKVAKRGQDVALRCDPISGHVSLFWYQQALGQGPEFLTYFQNEAQLDKSGLPSDRFFAERPEGSVSTLKIQRTQQEDSAVYLCASSLARGAGGRTEAFFGQGTRLTVV.